These T cell receptor beta chains were read from a single sample in a study of shared clonotypes between healthy human individuals. Here immunoSEQ multiplex PCR was the method, and the copy in TCRdb shows in-frame clones only, minus some. Of 2 million to 2.5 million clones in the sample, 85% to 95% were seen once. Sequencing was performed on naive CD4+ T cells sorted from blood. These receptors were collected from a man aged 18 to 30 in good health. CDR3s include the opening cysteine and the closing phenylalanine or tryptophan. The D gene is left open where the match is weak. The size of a clone is reported for some rows only, either as once, few or many, or as a class for expanded clones.

CAWSGQGNSPLHF	TGTGCCTGGAGTGGACAGGGGAATTCACCCCTCCACTTT	few	TRBV30	TRBJ1-6	TRBD1
CASSSPIAGSSYEQYF	TGCGCCAGCAGTTCGCCCATAGCGGGGAGCTCCTACGAGCAGTACTTC	few	TRBV28	TRBJ2-7	TRBD2
CAWSEEGDEQFF	TGTGCCTGGAGTGAAGAAGGGGATGAGCAGTTCTTC	.	TRBV30	TRBJ2-1	.
CASSPSGFYEQYF	TGCGCCAGCAGCCCTAGCGGGTTCTACGAGCAGTACTTC	.	TRBV5-1	TRBJ2-7	TRBD2
CASSLDGARMNTEAFF	TGTGCCAGCAGCTTAGACGGGGCACGAATGAACACTGAAGCTTTCTTT	.	TRBV7-9	TRBJ1-1	.
CASSPTGGSYNEQFF	TGCGCCAGCAGCCCGACAGGGGGCTCCTACAATGAGCAGTTCTTC	.	TRBV5-1	TRBJ2-1	TRBD1
CAISDLRERQPQHF	TGTGCCATCAGTGACCTCAGGGAGCGGCAGCCCCAGCATTTT	.	TRBV10-3	TRBJ1-5	.
CASSLSLGELFF	TGTGCCAGCAGTTTAAGTTTGGGGGAGCTGTTTTTT	.	TRBV28	TRBJ2-2	.
CASSLGRPNTEAFF	TGTGCCAGCAGTCTAGGGAGGCCGAACACTGAAGCTTTCTTT	.	TRBV6-5	TRBJ1-1	.
CASSPQNTEAFF	TGTGCCAGCAGCCCGCAGAACACTGAAGCTTTCTTT	.	TRBV7-9	TRBJ1-1	.
CASSGGSAYGYTF	TGCGCCAGCAGCGGAGGGAGCGCATATGGCTACACCTTC	.	TRBV5-1	TRBJ1-2	.
CASSQDRGLPYGYTF	TGCGCCAGCAGCCAAGATAGGGGACTCCCCTATGGCTACACCTTC	.	TRBV4-1	TRBJ1-2	.
CTSSPKDRLNTEAFF	TGTACCAGCAGCCCTAAGGACAGATTGAACACTGAAGCTTTCTTT	.	TRBV7-9	TRBJ1-1	.
CASSPREGGHEQYF	TGTGCCAGCTCACCACGGGAGGGGGGCCACGAGCAGTACTTC	.	TRBV18	TRBJ2-7	.